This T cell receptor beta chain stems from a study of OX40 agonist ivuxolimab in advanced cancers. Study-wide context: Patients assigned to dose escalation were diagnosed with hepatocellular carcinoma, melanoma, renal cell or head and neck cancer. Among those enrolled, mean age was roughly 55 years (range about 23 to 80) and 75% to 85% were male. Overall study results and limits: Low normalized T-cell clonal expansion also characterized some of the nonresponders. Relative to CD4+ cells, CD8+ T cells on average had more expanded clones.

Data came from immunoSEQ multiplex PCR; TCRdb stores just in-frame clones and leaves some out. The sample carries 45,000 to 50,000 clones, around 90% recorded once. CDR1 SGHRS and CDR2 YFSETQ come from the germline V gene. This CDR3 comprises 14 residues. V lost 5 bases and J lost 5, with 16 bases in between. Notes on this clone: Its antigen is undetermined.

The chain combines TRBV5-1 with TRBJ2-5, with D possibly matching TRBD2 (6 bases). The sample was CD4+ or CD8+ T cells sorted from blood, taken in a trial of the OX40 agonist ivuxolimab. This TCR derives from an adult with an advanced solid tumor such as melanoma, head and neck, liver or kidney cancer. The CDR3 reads CASSLVAGRETQYF. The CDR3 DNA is TGCGCCAGCAGTCTCGTGGCAGGGAGGGAGACCCAGTACTTC.